The clone carrying this T cell receptor beta chain turned up a few times. Its cognate antigen is unknown. Molecular barcoding with unique molecular identifiers was used for the TCRbeta library. TCRdb analysed the PCR reads with MiXCR anew, one entry per CDR3 protein. The sample lists 250,000 to 300,000 distinct CDR3 sequences; 9.5% to 13% were seen once. The germline gives CDR1 MNHNS, CDR2 SASEGT. This CDR3 has 16 residues. The ends were cut back, 5 bases at V and 1 base at J, with 18 bases in the middle. This specimen comes from a study of T-cell reconstitution after alpha-beta-depleted transplantation in children. Study-level findings and limits: After one year, T-cell counts and TCRbeta diversity mostly came from new T cells. Alpha-beta T cells present about two months after transplant were reported to originate from several hundred expanded graft clones.

J is TRBJ2-7 and V is TRBV6-1; D tentatively reads TRBD1 or TRBD2 (5 bases each). The sequence was obtained from a male patient between 2 and 15 years old who had a stem cell transplant for chronic granulomatous disease, so the T cells may come from the graft donor. The source was peripheral blood, collected 180 days after TCRalphabeta/CD19-depleted stem cell transplant. This CDR3 is CASSPPPGRSSYEQYF. In DNA, the CDR3 is TGTGCCAGCAGTCCCCCCCCGGGACGGAGTTCCTACGAGCAGTACTTC.